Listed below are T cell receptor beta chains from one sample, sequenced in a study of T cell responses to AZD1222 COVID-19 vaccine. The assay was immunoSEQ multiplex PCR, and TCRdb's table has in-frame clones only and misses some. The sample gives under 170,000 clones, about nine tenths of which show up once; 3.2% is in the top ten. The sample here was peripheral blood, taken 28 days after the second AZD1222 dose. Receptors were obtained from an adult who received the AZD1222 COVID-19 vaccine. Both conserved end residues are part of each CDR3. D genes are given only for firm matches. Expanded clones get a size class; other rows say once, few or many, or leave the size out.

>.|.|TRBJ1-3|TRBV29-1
CSVVYDSGNTIYF
TGCAGCGTTGTATACGACTCTGGAAACACCATATATTTT
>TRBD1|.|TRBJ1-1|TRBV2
CASTEPQGGSTEAFF
TGTGCCAGCACCGAACCTCAGGGGGGTTCAACTGAAGCTTTCTTT
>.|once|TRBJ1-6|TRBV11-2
CASSLDAGGINSPLHF
TGTGCCAGCAGCTTAGATGCGGGGGGGATTAATTCACCCCTCCACTTT
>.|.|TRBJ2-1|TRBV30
CAWSALGSSYNEQFF
TGTGCCTGGAGTGCCCTGGGGAGCTCCTACAATGAGCAGTTCTTC
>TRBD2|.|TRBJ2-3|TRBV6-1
CASSVVVPGLAADTQYF
TGTGCCAGCAGTGTTGTAGTTCCGGGACTAGCGGCAGATACGCAGTATTTT
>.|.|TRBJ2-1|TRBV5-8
CASSLGGEQFF
TGTGCCAGCAGCTTGGGGGGTGAGCAGTTCTTC
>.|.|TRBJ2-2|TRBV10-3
CAISGSGQNTGELFF
TGTGCCATCAGTGGTAGCGGCCAGAACACCGGGGAGCTGTTTTTT
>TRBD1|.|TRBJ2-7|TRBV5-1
CASSPGWGTGNHEQYF
TGCGCCAGCAGCCCCGGGTGGGGGACAGGGAACCACGAGCAGTACTTC
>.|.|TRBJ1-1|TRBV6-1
CASSDTADTEAFF
TGTGCCAGCAGTGACACGGCGGACACTGAAGCTTTCTTT
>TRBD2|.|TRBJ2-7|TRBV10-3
CAISESTSGKYEQYF
TGTGCCATCAGTGAGTCGACTAGCGGGAAATACGAGCAGTACTTC
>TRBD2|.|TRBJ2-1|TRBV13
CASRRRRGAGNEQFF
TGTGCCAGCAGACGCAGGCGGGGGGCCGGGAATGAGCAGTTCTTC
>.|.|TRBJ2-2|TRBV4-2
CASSQVVGTGELFF
TGTGCCAGCAGCCAAGTGGTGGGCACCGGGGAGCTGTTTTTT
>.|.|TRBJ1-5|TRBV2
CASNQQSNQPQHF
TGTGCCAGCAACCAACAGAGCAATCAGCCCCAGCATTTT
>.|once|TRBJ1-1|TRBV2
CASRPNLPSRTEAFF
TGTGCCAGCAGGCCAAATCTCCCTTCCCGCACTGAAGCTTTCTTT
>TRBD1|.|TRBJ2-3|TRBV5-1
CASSLGDRADTQYF
TGCGCCAGCAGCTTGGGGGACAGGGCAGATACGCAGTATTTT
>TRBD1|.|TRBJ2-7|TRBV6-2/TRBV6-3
CASSYPRDRALGEQYF
TGTGCCAGCAGTTACCCCCGGGACAGGGCCCTCGGCGAGCAGTACTTC
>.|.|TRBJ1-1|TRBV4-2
CASSPHGQLNTEAFF
TGTGCCAGCAGCCCACATGGGCAGCTGAACACTGAAGCTTTCTTT
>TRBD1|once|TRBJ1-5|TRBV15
CATSPGQDTGPQHF
TGTGCCACCAGCCCGGGACAGGACACGGGGCCCCAGCATTTT
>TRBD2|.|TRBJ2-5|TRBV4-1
CASSQVTLAGGFQETQYF
TGCGCCAGCAGCCAAGTAACACTAGCGGGAGGGTTCCAAGAGACCCAGTACTTC
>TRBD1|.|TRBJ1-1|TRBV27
CASSSRQGAISEAFF
TGTGCCAGCAGTTCGAGACAGGGGGCGATCTCTGAAGCTTTCTTT